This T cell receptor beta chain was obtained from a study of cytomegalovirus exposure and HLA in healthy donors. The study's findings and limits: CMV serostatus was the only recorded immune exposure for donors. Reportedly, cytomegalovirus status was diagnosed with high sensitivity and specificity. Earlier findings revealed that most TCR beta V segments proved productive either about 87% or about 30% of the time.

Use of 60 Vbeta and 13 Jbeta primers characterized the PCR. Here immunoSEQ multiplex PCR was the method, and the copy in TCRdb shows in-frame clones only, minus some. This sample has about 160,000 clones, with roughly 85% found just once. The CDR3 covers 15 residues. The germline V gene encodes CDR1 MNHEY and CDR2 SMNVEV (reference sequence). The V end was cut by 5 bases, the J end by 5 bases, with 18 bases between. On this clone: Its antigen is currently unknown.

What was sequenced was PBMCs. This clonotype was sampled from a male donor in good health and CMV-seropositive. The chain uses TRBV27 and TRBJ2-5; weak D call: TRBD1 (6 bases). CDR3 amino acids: CASSTLDRFSETQYF. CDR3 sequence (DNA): TGTGCCAGCAGTACTCTAGACAGGTTTTCGGAGACCCAGTACTTC.